A single sample is the source of the 19 T cell receptor beta chains below, sequenced in a study of shared T cell receptors in the human thymus. The repertoire was sequenced with immunoSEQ multiplex PCR; TCRdb's copy has only in-frame clones and lacks some. The repertoire holds roughly 710,000 clones, with 70% to 90% as singletons. This sample was also put to use in a study of human thymus T cells.

Sequenced sample: thymocytes. The receptors come from a girl less than two years old with a congenital heart defect.

As regards this clone: Other DNA sequences within the sample encode an identical CDR3. The CDR3 region is CASSSRQGGEKLFF. As DNA, the CDR3 is TGTGCCAGCAGTTCTAGACAGGGTGGTGAAAAACTGTTTTTT. This chain connects TRBV27 to TRBJ1-4; 7 bases fit TRBD1. The CDR3 has 14 amino acids. With 4 bases clipped from V and 7 bases from J, the junction kept 6 bases outside the gene matches. Germline CDR1 reads MNHEY; CDR2 reads SMNVEV (reference sequence).

This rearrangement joins TRBV2 to TRBJ1-1, with D perhaps matching TRBD1 (5 bases). Germline V gives CDR1 SNHLY, CDR2 FYNNEI. The CDR3 length is 14 residues. Trimming shortened V by 5 bases and J by 3 bases, and 13 bases separated the two germline ends. The CDR3 DNA reads TGTGCCAGCAGTCGACCGGGGGGGGACACTGAAGCTTTCTTT. It encodes CASSRPGGDTEAFF.

This chain connects TRBV10-3 to TRBJ1-2, with unresolved D. V lost 10 bases and J lost 4, with 13 bases in between. This CDR3 has 12 amino acids. Germline assignment: CDR1 ENHRY and CDR2 SYGVKD. The CDR3 bases are TGTGCCACGGAGGATGTTGCCTATGGCTACACCTTC. Residues: CATEDVAYGYTF.

This chain joins TRBV6-4 and TRBJ2-6; TRBD1 might be the D (5 bases). Germline lookup yields CDR1 MRHNA and CDR2 SNTAGT. V was shortened by 0 bases and J by 7 bases, with 19 bases between the two germline ends. There are 18 residues in the CDR3. In DNA, the CDR3 is TGTGCCAGCAGTGACTCGAGTATTTCCAGGGCGGTTGCCAACGTCCTGACTTTC. It yields the protein CASSDSSISRAVANVLTF.

V usage is TRBV10-2 and J usage is TRBJ1-1; D perhaps matches TRBD1 (6 bases). Germline CDR1 reads WSHSY; CDR2 reads SAAADI. This CDR3 is built from 15 residues. Trimming stripped 6 bases from V and 4 bases from J, with 18 bases between. CDR3 sequence: CASSPSGGGGTEAFF. CDR3 sequence (DNA): TGCGCCAGCAGCCCGTCGGGGGGCGGTGGCACTGAAGCTTTCTTT.

The rearrangement uses TRBV6-4 and TRBJ1-2; 7 bases line up with TRBD1. The germline CDR1 and CDR2 sequences are MRHNA and SNTAGT. V lost 0 bases and J lost 5; bases outside the gene matches: 9. This CDR3 is 16 amino acids long. The CDR3 region is CASSDSKDEGAYGYTF. The CDR3 bases are TGTGCCAGCAGTGACTCGAAGGATGAGGGGGCTTATGGCTACACCTTC.

This clone was seen a single time. The chain is built from TRBV7-9 and TRBJ2-3; D is possibly TRBD2 (6 bases). The ends were cut back, 5 bases at V and 4 bases at J, with 13 bases in the middle. Germline loops: CDR1 SEHNR, CDR2 FQNEAQ (reference sequence). The CDR3 consists of 14 residues. The CDR3: CASSGGSVSDTQYF. The CDR3 nucleotides read TGTGCCAGCAGCGGGGGGTCGGTATCAGATACGCAGTATTTT.

The chain joins TRBV27 to TRBJ2-1; D remains ambiguous. Germline loops: CDR1 MNHEY, CDR2 SMNVEV (reference sequence). The CDR3 is 15 amino acids. V lost 5 bases and J 6 bases, leaving 17 bases between the germline ends. DNA of the CDR3: TGTGCCAGCAGTCCCGCCGTGGTACTCCTCAATGAGCAGTTCTTC. Translation gives CASSPAVVLLNEQFF.

The chain couples TRBV6-5 to TRBJ1-2; D is unclear. This CDR3 contains 13 residues. V was trimmed by 0 bases and J by 8 bases, leaving 10 bases between them. The germline V gene has CDR1 MNHEY and CDR2 SVGAGI. CDR3 coding DNA: TGTGCCAGCAGTTACTCGAGGCAGTTCGGCTACACCTTC. Its translation: CASSYSRQFGYTF.

V usage is TRBV11-2 and J usage is TRBJ2-1, with D tentatively TRBD2 (5 bases). The CDR3 has 15 amino acids. The V gene's germline CDR1 is SGHAT and CDR2 FQNNGV. V shed 0 bases and J shed 4 bases, with 10 bases lying between them. The DNA for the CDR3 is TGTGCCAGCAGCTTAGAGTGGGGAGATTACAATGAGCAGTTCTTC. It specifies CASSLEWGDYNEQFF.

The rearrangement links TRBV7-2 to TRBJ1-3; no definite D call. This CDR3 comprises 16 residues. Germline loops: CDR1 SGHTA, CDR2 FQGNSA. V lost 5 bases, J lost 4 bases, and 18 bases lay in between. For the CDR3, the DNA is TGTGCCAGCAGCATTGGACCCGCGGGCCGCGGAAACACCATATATTTT. Amino acid sequence: CASSIGPAGRGNTIYF.

The chain recombines TRBV5-4 with TRBJ2-3, with 9 nucleotides matching TRBD2. Unmatched junction bases numbered 13, after V lost 1 base and J lost 7 bases. Germline values: CDR1 SGHNT, CDR2 YYREEE (reference sequence). This CDR3 comprises 17 residues. CDR3 protein: CASSLWDRRGGLNTQYF. The CDR3 bases are TGTGCCAGCAGCTTGTGGGACCGGCGGGGGGGCCTTAATACGCAGTATTTT.

The chain couples TRBV5-4 to TRBJ1-2; no definite D call. V was cut by 3 bases and J by 8 bases, with 11 bases left in between. The CDR3 consists of 12 residues. The germline gives CDR1 SGHNT, CDR2 YYREEE (reference sequence). CDR3 loop: CASSSEGGGYTF. CDR3 nucleotide sequence: TGTGCCAGCAGCTCCGAGGGTGGGGGCTACACCTTC.

This chain connects TRBV19 to TRBJ2-5, with 7 bases matching TRBD2. The CDR3 has 13 residues. Germline CDR1 reads LNHDA; CDR2 reads SQIVND (reference sequence). Trimming at V came to 8 bases and at J to 1 base, leaving 4 bases not matched to a gene. CDR3 in amino acids: CASGGGTQETQYF. The CDR3, as DNA: TGTGCCAGTGGGGGAGGGACCCAAGAGACCCAGTACTTC.

The rearrangement links TRBV29-1 to TRBJ1-5, with D maybe TRBD1 (6 bases). The CDR3 has 13 residues. V gave up 4 bases and J gave up 5 bases, with 12 bases separating them. The V gene's germline CDR1 is SQVTM and CDR2 ANQGSEA. This CDR3 is CSVGQGKDQPQHF. CDR3 coding DNA: TGCAGCGTTGGCCAGGGGAAAGATCAGCCCCAGCATTTT.

The CDR3 is CASSPPGRTQYF. CDR3 nucleotides: TGTGCCAGCTCACCACCGGGGCGGACGCAGTATTTT. The rearrangement joins TRBV18 to TRBJ2-3; tentative D call: TRBD1 (5 bases). Germline V CDR1 and CDR2: KGHSH, LQKENI. CDR3 length: 12 amino acids. Trimming left V 0 bases short and J 9 bases short, with 7 bases between.

The chain carries TRBV12-5 and TRBJ2-1; the D is unclear. This CDR3 is 15 amino acids long. In germline, CDR1 is LGHNT, CDR2 FRNRAP. V dropped 5 bases and J dropped 2 bases, with 13 bases sitting between them. DNA for the CDR3: TGTGCTAGTGGTCTTAGAGGTACTGCCTACAATGAGCAGTTCTTC. Translating it yields CASGLRGTAYNEQFF.

The chain links TRBV6-1 to TRBJ1-2; 8 nucleotides line up with TRBD1. Germline V gives CDR1 MNHNS, CDR2 SASEGT. CDR3 length equals 12 residues. V shed 7 bases and J 4 bases; nucleotides not matched to a gene: 2. The CDR3 DNA reads as TGTGCCAGCATCGACAGGGGCTATGGCTACACCTTC. Protein sequence: CASIDRGYGYTF.

CDR3: CASSLFSGGNEQFF. CDR3 sequence (DNA): TGCGCCAGCAGCTTGTTTAGCGGGGGGAATGAGCAGTTCTTC. The chain uses TRBV5-1 and TRBJ2-1; 10 positions agree with TRBD2. The CDR3 sequence is 14 residues long. V shed 1 base, J shed 7 bases, and the junction held 2 bases outside the gene matches. Germline V gives CDR1 SGHRS, CDR2 YFSETQ.